A single sample gave rise to the 8 T cell receptor beta chains below, sequenced in a study of response to subunit inactivated influenza vaccine. TCRdb itself ran the RT-PCR reads through MiXCR, one entry per CDR3 protein. The table has around 250,000 distinct CDR3 sequences, more than 9% seen once. The sample here was non-naive T cells sorted from PBMCs, taken 14 days before vaccination. The receptors originated from a man aged 50-59 years who received an inactivated influenza vaccine.

This clonotype was recorded at least ten times. This rearrangement joins TRBV5-1 to TRBJ2-5, with a tentative D call TRBD1 (5 bases). This CDR3 region has 14 residues. Trimming pared 0 bases from V and 2 bases from J, leaving 8 bases between. CDR1 and CDR2 (germline): SGHRS, YFSETQ. The CDR3 protein is CASSLAAGQETQYF. The CDR3 DNA follows: TGCGCCAGCAGCTTGGCGGCAGGGCAAGAGACCCAGTACTTC.

This clonotype was counted between two and nine times. J is TRBJ1-1 and V is TRBV25-1, with a possible D match to TRBD1 (5 bases). The V and J ends lost 6 bases and 7 bases respectively, with 12 bases between them. Germline loops: CDR1 MGHDK, CDR2 SYGVNS. CDR3 length: 12 residues. CDR3 residues: CASRSSGREAFF. The CDR3 nucleotides read TGTGCCAGCAGGAGTTCGGGGCGTGAAGCTTTCTTT.

The J gene is TRBJ1-6, the V gene TRBV10-3; no firm D call. With 2 bases removed from V and 7 bases from J, the gap between germline ends came to 6 bases. The CDR3 spans 13 residues. From germline, CDR1 is ENHRY and CDR2 SYGVKD. The CDR3 region is CAISEDGNSPLHF. Here the CDR3 DNA reads TGTGCCATCAGTGAGGACGGAAATTCACCCCTCCACTTT.

There are many counts of this clonotype. The V call is TRBV11-2, the J call TRBJ2-7; D might be TRBD1 or TRBD2, each matching 5 bases. Per the germline V gene, CDR1 is SGHAT and CDR2 is FQNNGV. The CDR3 spans 14 residues. The V gene lost 4 bases and the J gene lost 3 bases, with 13 bases spanning the gap. CDR3 loop: CASSSLRGGYEQYF. In DNA form, the CDR3 reads TGTGCCAGCAGCTCTCTTCGGGGCGGCTACGAGCAGTACTTC.

The chain links TRBV2 to TRBJ2-3; D unclear. V was pared by 0 bases and J by 7 bases, with 8 bases between. The CDR3 runs 13 residues. The V gene's germline CDR1 is SNHLY and CDR2 FYNNEI. The CDR3 sequence is CASSEAPLHTQYF. CDR3 coding DNA: TGTGCCAGCAGTGAAGCGCCTCTACATACGCAGTATTTT.

This clonotype has a count of ten or more. The chain couples TRBV7-2 to TRBJ1-4; D perhaps matches TRBD1 (5 bases). The CDR3 length is 15 residues. V was pared by 6 bases and J by 11 bases, with 22 bases between. CDR1 is SGHTA and CDR2 is FQGNSA in the germline V gene. The CDR3 DNA sequence: TGTGCCAGCAGTTCCCAGTCCGGGACTCGCGCGAAACTGTTTTTT. Translated: CASSSQSGTRAKLFF.

The chain has TRBV2 and TRBJ1-5; the D is unclear. The germline gives CDR1 SNHLY, CDR2 FYNNEI. Trimming cost V 3 bases and J 7 bases, with 13 bases left between them. This CDR3 is 14 amino acids long. CDR3 sequence reads: CASSENSFYQPQHF. CDR3 nucleotide sequence: TGTGCCAGCAGTGAGAATAGCTTTTACCAGCCCCAGCATTTT.

This clonotype was detected ten times or more. CDR3 in DNA: TGTGCCAGCAGCTTGGACAGCTACGAGCAGTACTTC. Amino acids: CASSLDSYEQYF. The chain links TRBV6-2 or TRBV6-3 to TRBJ2-7; a weak D match, TRBD1 (6 bases). The CDR3 totals 12 residues. V lost 6 bases, J lost 3 bases, and 9 bases lay in between. Germline CDR1 and CDR2: MNHEY and SVGEGT.